Below, one TCR beta chain is given with its context. Antigen specificity is unknown. This specimen belongs to a study of T cell clonotyping in hematopoietic cell transplantation. TCRdb keeps only in-frame clones here, not all; method: immunoSEQ multiplex PCR. The sample records around 9,000 clones, nearly 80% being singletons. The junction had 5 bases not matched to a gene; V was cut back by 0 bases and J by 9 bases. The CDR3 extends over 15 amino acids. Germline CDR1 LGHNA, CDR2 YSLEER. Points from the study as a whole: Cells were unsorted, so CD4 and CD8 contributions were not separated.

The TCR originated in a female patient aged 45 to 65 who had an allogeneic stem cell transplant from a related donor, so the T cells may come from the graft donor. Some clones in this sample may be carry-over from other donors' samples. Sequences were derived from peripheral blood mononuclear cells, sampled 180 days after allogeneic stem cell transplant. This rearrangement joins TRBV4-3 to TRBJ2-1; 10 bases align to TRBD2. The CDR3: CASSQDTSGAGEQFF. CDR3 nucleotide sequence: TGCGCCAGCAGCCAAGATACTAGCGGGGCGGGTGAGCAGTTCTTC.